Shown below are 17 T cell receptor beta chains from a single sample sequenced in a study of T-cell reconstitution after alpha-beta-depleted transplantation in children. Using unique molecular identifiers, the investigators prepared the TCRbeta library. MiXCR was run by TCRdb on the PCR reads, yielding one entry per CDR3 protein. Among 100,000 to 150,000 distinct CDR3 sequences listed, approximately 22% were seen once. The sequences come from PBMCs, mostly from graft donor cells, collected 180 days after TCRalphabeta/CD19-depleted stem cell transplant. These receptors were collected from a male patient aged 2 to 10 who had a stem cell transplant for chronic granulomatous disease, so the T cells may come from the graft donor.

There are many counts of this clonotype. This chain joins TRBV7-3 and TRBJ2-2, with D possibly being TRBD1 or TRBD2 (7 bases each). V was cut by 1 base and J by 6 bases, with 15 bases left in between. CDR1 is SGHTA, CDR2 FQGTGA, per germline. The length of the CDR3 is 16 residues. CDR3 in amino acids: CASSLMVTGRAGELFF. Here the CDR3 DNA reads TGTGCCAGCAGCTTAATGGTGACAGGGAGGGCCGGGGAGCTGTTTTTT. Based on the CDR3 plus reference TRBV7-3 and TRBJ2-2, the full variable domain is GAGVSQTPSNKVTEKGKYVELRCDPISGHTALYWYRQSLGQGPEFLIYFQGTGAADDSGLPNDRFFAVRPEGSVSTLKIQRTERGDSAVYLCASSLMVTGRAGELFFGEGSRLTVL.

This clonotype was seen many times. The chain recombines TRBV7-2 with TRBJ2-3, with 7 bases identical to TRBD1. The V gene end was trimmed by 1 base and the J gene end by 6 bases; junction bases not matched to a gene: 4. The CDR3 spans 14 residues. CDR1 and CDR2 (germline): SGHTA, FQGNSA. The CDR3 DNA follows: TGTGCCAGCAGCTTAGGAGGGGACAGCGATACGCAGTATTTT. It yields the protein CASSLGGDSDTQYF.

This sequence joins TRBV4-3 and TRBJ1-5; the D gene is possibly TRBD1 (5 bases). Per germline, CDR1 LGHNA and CDR2 YSLEER. Trimming shortened V by 1 base and J by 7 bases, and 11 bases separated the two germline ends. This CDR3 spans 14 amino acids. CDR3 nucleotide sequence: TGCGCCAGCAGCCAAGGCCAGGGAGGACAGCCCCAGCATTTT. It encodes CASSQGQGGQPQHF.

This clonotype was recorded at least ten times. The rearrangement joins TRBV20-1 to TRBJ2-5, with D unclear. The CDR3 runs to 12 residues. The germline V and J ends were trimmed by 1 base and 5 bases, with 8 bases remaining between them. Germline V gives CDR1 DFQATT, CDR2 SNEGSKA (reference sequence). CDR3 in amino acids: CSARGGGETQYF. The CDR3 DNA sequence: TGCAGTGCTAGAGGTGGCGGTGAGACCCAGTACTTC.

This chain uses TRBV12-3 or TRBV12-4 with TRBJ2-2; D gene unclear. V was trimmed by 2 bases and J by 0 bases, leaving 4 bases between them. This CDR3 has 14 residues. Here the CDR3 reads CASSLRSNTGELFF. DNA for the CDR3: TGTGCCAGCAGTTTAAGGTCGAACACCGGGGAGCTGTTTTTT.

This chain connects TRBV4-2 to TRBJ2-3; 8 bases map to TRBD2. CDR3 length: 16 amino acids. Germline V lookup: CDR1 LGHNA, CDR2 YNFKEQ. Trimming at V came to 1 base and at J to 1 base, leaving 4 bases not matched to a gene. CDR3 protein: CASSQGASGRTDTQYF. The CDR3 region has the DNA TGTGCCAGCAGCCAAGGAGCTAGCGGGCGCACAGATACGCAGTATTTT.

V usage is TRBV20-1 and J usage is TRBJ1-5; D gene ambiguous. Germline assignment: CDR1 DFQATT and CDR2 SNEGSKA (reference sequence). The V end was cut by 3 bases, the J end by 6 bases, with 9 bases between. The CDR3 has 12 amino acids. In nucleotides, the CDR3 is TGCAGTGCTAGTCGAATCGGTCAGCCCCAGCATTTT. As protein: CSASRIGQPQHF.

The rearrangement links TRBV10-3 to TRBJ2-7, with TRBD2 matching over 10 bases. The J segment lost 7 bases and the V segment lost 3 bases, leaving 12 bases of the junction unmatched. The CDR3 runs to 16 residues. Germline V gene lookup returns CDR1 ENHRY and CDR2 SYGVKD. This CDR3 is CAISDHPQREGREQYF. CDR3 coding DNA: TGTGCCATCAGTGATCACCCCCAGCGGGAGGGCCGGGAGCAGTACTTC.

This clonotype was recorded at least ten times. V usage is TRBV15 and J usage is TRBJ2-5; D could derive from TRBD1 or TRBD2 (5 bases each). CDR1 is LNHNV and CDR2 is YYDKDF in the germline V gene (reference sequence). The CDR3 extends over 14 amino acids. V lost 1 base and J 5 bases, leaving 11 bases between the germline ends. The CDR3 coding sequence is TGTGCCACCAGCAGAGGGGGGATATCGGAGACCCAGTACTTC. Translated, it gives CATSRGGISETQYF. The whole variable domain, filled in from reference TRBV15 and TRBJ2-5, reads DAMVIQNPRYQVTQFGKPVTLSCSQTLNHNVMYWYQQKSSQAPKLLFHYYDKDFNNEADTPDNFQSRRPNTSFCFLDIRSPGLGDTAMYLCATSRGGISETQYFGPGTRLLVL.

This clonotype was seen more than once but under ten times. This chain joins TRBV27 and TRBJ2-7, with D perhaps matching TRBD1 or TRBD2 (5 bases each). This CDR3 is 14 amino acids long. Germline CDR1 reads MNHEY; CDR2 reads SMNVEV (reference sequence). Trimming pared 7 bases from V and 5 bases from J, leaving 18 bases between. CDR3 bases: TGTGCCAGCAAGCAAACGGGGCTGAGGAACGAGCAGTACTTC. Translating it yields CASKQTGLRNEQYF.

Ten or more counts support this clonotype. The rearrangement links TRBV20-1 to TRBJ2-7, with 7 bases that match TRBD2. J lost 2 bases, V lost 1 base, and 5 bases had no gene match. CDR3 length: 14 residues. Germline-derived CDR1 and CDR2 are DFQATT and SNEGSKA (reference sequence). The CDR3 DNA reads TGCAGTGCTAGAGTCCCAGCGGGGACCTACGAGCAGTACTTC. The encoded protein is CSARVPAGTYEQYF.

In regard to this clonotype: A much larger clone sits a single nucleotide away, making a read error possible. The genes are TRBV14 and TRBJ2-1; D is possibly TRBD2 (6 bases). CDR1 is SGHDN and CDR2 is FVKESK in the germline V gene. The CDR3 has 16 amino acids. The CDR3 sequence: CASSQRLGPSYNKQFF. Here the CDR3 DNA reads TGTGCCAGCAGCCAAAGACTAGGGCCCTCCTACAATAAGCAGTTCTTC.

This clonotype was counted at least ten times. The chain uses TRBV20-1 and TRBJ2-1, with TRBD2 matching over 12 bases. This CDR3 is 15 amino acids long. Trimming cost V 3 bases and J 4 bases; bases outside gene matches: 4. CDR1 and CDR2 from the germline V gene are DFQATT and SNEGSKA (reference sequence). Here the CDR3 DNA reads TGCAGTGCTAGTCCCCTAGCGGGAGGGTACAATGAGCAGTTCTTC. Translated, it gives CSASPLAGGYNEQFF.

The chain couples TRBV27 to TRBJ2-3; D unclear. The CDR3 is 14 amino acids. Germline V lookup: CDR1 MNHEY, CDR2 SMNVEV (reference sequence). Trimming pared 4 bases from V and 0 bases from J, leaving 8 bases between. The CDR3 DNA follows: TGTGCCAGCAGTTCATTAGGTAGCACAGATACGCAGTATTTT. Protein: CASSSLGSTDTQYF.

This clonotype occurred many times. The V gene is TRBV20-1, the J gene TRBJ1-2; D not certain. Germline values: CDR1 DFQATT, CDR2 SNEGSKA (reference sequence). The CDR3 is 9 amino acids. The CDR3 nucleotides are TGCTATTACGGCTATGGCTACACCTTC. Its protein product is CYYGYGYTF.

J is TRBJ2-7 and V is TRBV20-1; D is unresolved. V was cut by 1 base and J by 3 bases, with 7 bases left in between. This CDR3 region has 12 residues. Per germline, CDR1 DFQATT and CDR2 SNEGSKA (reference sequence). The DNA of the CDR3 is TGCAGTGCTAGAGGCCGGGTCTACGAGCAGTACTTC. This codes for CSARGRVYEQYF.

This clonotype was seen more than once but under ten times. V and J are TRBV29-1 and TRBJ2-7; 12 nucleotides match TRBD2. The V gene's germline CDR1 is SQVTM and CDR2 ANQGSEA. The CDR3 is made up of 13 amino acids. V shed 5 bases and J 3 bases; nucleotides not matched to a gene: 2. The CDR3 region is CSVQTSGSYEQYF. CDR3 nucleotide sequence: TGCAGCGTTCAGACTAGCGGGAGCTACGAGCAGTACTTC.